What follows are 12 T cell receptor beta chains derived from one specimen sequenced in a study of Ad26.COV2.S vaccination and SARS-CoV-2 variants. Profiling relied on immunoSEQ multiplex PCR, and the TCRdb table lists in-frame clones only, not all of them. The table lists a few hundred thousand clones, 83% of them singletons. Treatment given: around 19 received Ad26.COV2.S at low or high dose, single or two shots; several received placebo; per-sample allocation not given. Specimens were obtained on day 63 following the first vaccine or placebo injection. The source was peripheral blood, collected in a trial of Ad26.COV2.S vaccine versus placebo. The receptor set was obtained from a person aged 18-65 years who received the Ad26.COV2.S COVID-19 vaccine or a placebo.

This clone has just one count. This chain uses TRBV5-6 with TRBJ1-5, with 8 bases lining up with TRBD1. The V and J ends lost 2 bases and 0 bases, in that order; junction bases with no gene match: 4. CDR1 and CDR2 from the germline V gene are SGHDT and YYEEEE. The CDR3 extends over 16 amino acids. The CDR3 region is CASSFSTGVSNQPQHF. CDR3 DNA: TGTGCCAGCAGCTTTTCGACAGGGGTTAGCAATCAGCCCCAGCATTTT. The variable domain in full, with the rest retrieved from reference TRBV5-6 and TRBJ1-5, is DAGVTQSPTHLIKTRGQQVTLRCSPKSGHDTVSWYQQALGQGPQFIFQYYEEEERQRGNFPDRFSGHQFPNYSSELNVNALLLGDSALYLCASSFSTGVSNQPQHFGDGTRLSIL.

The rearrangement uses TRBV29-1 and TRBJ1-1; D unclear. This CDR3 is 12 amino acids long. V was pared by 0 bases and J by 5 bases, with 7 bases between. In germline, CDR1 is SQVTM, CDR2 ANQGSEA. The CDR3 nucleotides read TGCAGCGTTGAAGATACCGGGACTGAAGCTTTCTTT. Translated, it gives CSVEDTGTEAFF. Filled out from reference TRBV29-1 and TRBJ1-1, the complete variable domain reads SAVISQKPSRDICQRGTSLTIQCQVDSQVTMMFWYRQQPGQSLTLIATANQGSEATYESGFVIDKFPISRPNLTFSTLTVSNMSPEDSSIYLCSVEDTGTEAFFGQGTRLTVV.

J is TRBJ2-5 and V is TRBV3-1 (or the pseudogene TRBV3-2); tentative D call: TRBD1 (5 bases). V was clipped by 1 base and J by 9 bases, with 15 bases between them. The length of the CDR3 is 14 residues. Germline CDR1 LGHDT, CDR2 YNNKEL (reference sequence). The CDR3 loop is CASSQGGYVGAQYF. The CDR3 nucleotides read TGTGCCAGCAGCCAAGGGGGCTATGTTGGAGCCCAGTACTTC.

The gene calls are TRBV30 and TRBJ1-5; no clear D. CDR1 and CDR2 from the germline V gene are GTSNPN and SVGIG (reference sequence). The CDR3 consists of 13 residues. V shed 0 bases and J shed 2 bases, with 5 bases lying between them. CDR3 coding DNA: TGTGCCTGGAGTGTAGATGGCAATCAGCCCCAGCATTTT. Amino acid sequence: CAWSVDGNQPQHF.

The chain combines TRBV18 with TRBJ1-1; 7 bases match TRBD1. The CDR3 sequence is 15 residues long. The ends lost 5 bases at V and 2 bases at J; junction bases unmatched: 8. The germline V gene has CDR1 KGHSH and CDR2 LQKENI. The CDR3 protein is CASSAGQRSNTEAFF. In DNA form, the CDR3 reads TGTGCCAGCTCAGCGGGACAGCGGAGCAACACTGAAGCTTTCTTT.

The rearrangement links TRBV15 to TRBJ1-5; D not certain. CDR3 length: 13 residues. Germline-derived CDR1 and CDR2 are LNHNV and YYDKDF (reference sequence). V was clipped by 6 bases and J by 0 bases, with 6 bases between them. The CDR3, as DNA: TGTGCCACCAGAGAAGTTAGCAATCAGCCCCAGCATTTT. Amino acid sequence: CATREVSNQPQHF.

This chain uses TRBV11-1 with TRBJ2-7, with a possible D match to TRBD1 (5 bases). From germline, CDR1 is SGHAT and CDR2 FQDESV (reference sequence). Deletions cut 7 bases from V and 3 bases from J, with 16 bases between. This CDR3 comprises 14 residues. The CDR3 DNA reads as TGTGCCAGCAAGAAACTCCGAACAGGCTACGAGCAGTACTTC. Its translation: CASKKLRTGYEQYF. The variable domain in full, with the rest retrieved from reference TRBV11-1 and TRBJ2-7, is EAEVAQSPRYKITEKSQAVAFWCDPISGHATLYWYRQILGQGPELLVQFQDESVVDDSQLPKDRFSAERLKGVDSTLKIQPAELGDSAMYLCASKKLRTGYEQYFGPGTRLTVT.

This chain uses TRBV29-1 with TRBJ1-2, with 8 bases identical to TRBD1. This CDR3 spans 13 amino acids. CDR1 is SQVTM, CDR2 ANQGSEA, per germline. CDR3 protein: CTYTAGGASGYTF. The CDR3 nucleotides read TGCACCTATACAGCAGGGGGCGCGTCCGGCTACACCTTC.

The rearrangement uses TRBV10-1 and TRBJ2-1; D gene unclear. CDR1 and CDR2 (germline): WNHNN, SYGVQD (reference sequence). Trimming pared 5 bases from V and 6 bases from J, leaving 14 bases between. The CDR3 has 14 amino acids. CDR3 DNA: TGCGCCAGCAGTAAAGATTCGGCTGGCAATGAGCAGTTCTTC. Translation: CASSKDSAGNEQFF.

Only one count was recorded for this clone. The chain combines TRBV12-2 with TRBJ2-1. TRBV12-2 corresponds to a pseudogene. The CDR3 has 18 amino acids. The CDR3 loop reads CASRLEFRRRRSYNEQFF. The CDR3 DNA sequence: TGTGCAAGTCGCTTAGAATTTCGGCGCCGCCGTTCCTACAATGAGCAGTTCTTC.

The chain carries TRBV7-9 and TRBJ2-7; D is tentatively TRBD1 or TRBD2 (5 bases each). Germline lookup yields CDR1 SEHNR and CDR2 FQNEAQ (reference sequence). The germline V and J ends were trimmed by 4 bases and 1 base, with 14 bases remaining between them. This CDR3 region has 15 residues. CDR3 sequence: CASSWGSGNSYEQYF. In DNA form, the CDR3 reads TGTGCCAGCAGCTGGGGGTCAGGGAATTCCTACGAGCAGTACTTC. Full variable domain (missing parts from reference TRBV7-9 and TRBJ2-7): DTGVSQNPRHKITKRGQNVTFRCDPISEHNRLYWYRQTLGQGPEFLTYFQNEAQLEKSRLLSDRFSAERPKGSFSTLEIQRTEQGDSAMYLCASSWGSGNSYEQYFGPGTRLTVT.

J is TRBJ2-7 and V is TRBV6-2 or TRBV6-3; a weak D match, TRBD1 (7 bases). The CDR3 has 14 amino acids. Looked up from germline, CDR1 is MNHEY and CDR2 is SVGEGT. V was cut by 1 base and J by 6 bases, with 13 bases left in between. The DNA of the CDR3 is TGTGCCAGCAGTTACTGGGAGGACAGGAGCGAGCAGTACTTC. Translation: CASSYWEDRSEQYF.